This T cell receptor (beta chain) stems from a study of CD8+ T cells in alopecia areata. RNA extraction was followed by reverse transcription into cDNA, which acted as the sequencing template. Clones were read by immunoSEQ multiplex PCR, and TCRdb kept only the in-frame ones, dropping some. Among 120,000 or so clones listed, about 50% were seen once. The CDR3 runs 13 residues. Germline lookup yields CDR1 PRHDT and CDR2 FYEKMQ (reference sequence). V lost 0 bases to trimming and J lost 7 bases, with 10 bases between them. Sequenced material: NKG2D-low CD8+ T cells sorted from blood. This sequence was found in a human donor with alopecia areata. This chain connects TRBV13 to TRBJ2-7; possible D gene TRBD2, 5 bases. CDR3 sequence: CASSLGRGDEQYF. The DNA of the CDR3 is TGTGCCAGCAGCTTAGGCCGGGGTGATGAGCAGTACTTC.